The sequence of this T cell receptor beta chain was determined in a study of Ad26.COV2.S vaccination and SARS-CoV-2 variants. Whole-study findings and limits: Substantial breadth was reportedly displayed by spike-specific CD8+ and CD4+ T cell responses after vaccination.

About this clone: Its target is not known.

Treatment reported: roughly 18 received Ad26.COV2.S at low or high dose, single or two shots; about 5 received placebo; per-sample allocation not given. Samples were taken on day 63 after the first vaccine or placebo injection. An Ad26 vector expressing Wuhan-strain SARS-CoV-2 spike served as the vaccine. Assay used: immunoSEQ multiplex PCR; TCRdb lists only in-frame clones, some missing. The sample consists of about 430,000 clones, 80% to 95% of them appearing once. CDR1 and CDR2 from the germline V gene are KGHSH and LQKENI. Trimming removed 3 bases from V and 0 bases from J, with 14 bases in between. This CDR3 region has 16 residues.

Sequencing was performed on peripheral blood, taken in a trial of Ad26.COV2.S vaccine versus placebo. This chain joins TRBV18 and TRBJ1-2; D gene unclear. This sequence was found in a person aged 18-65 years who received the Ad26.COV2.S COVID-19 vaccine or a placebo. The CDR3 reads CASSPTSENSNYGYTF. DNA of the CDR3: TGTGCCAGCTCACCTACCTCGGAGAACTCTAACTATGGCTACACCTTC.